This entry lists 11 T cell receptor beta chains sequenced from one sample in a study of blood T cells in healthy people across ages. Using a J-beta primer mix together with a sample-barcoded 5' primer, a second PCR was run for about 6 to 12 cycles. TCRdb recomputed calls from the 5' RACE reads with MiXCR, one row per CDR3 protein. Of 1.5 million to 2 million distinct CDR3 sequences in the sample, 28% were seen once. Sequences were obtained from blood. The source is a woman aged 25 to 39 in good health.

The chain recombines TRBV7-2 with TRBJ2-4; D unclear. With 5 bases removed from V and 0 bases from J, the gap between germline ends came to 5 bases. The CDR3 covers 13 residues. The germline V gene has CDR1 SGHTA and CDR2 FQGNSA. DNA of the CDR3: TGTGCCAGCAGCGAGATAGCCAAAAACATTCAGTACTTC. This translates into CASSEIAKNIQYF.

V gene TRBV20-1 combines with J gene TRBJ2-5; no clear D. The germline V and J ends were trimmed by 2 bases and 5 bases, with 12 bases remaining between them. The CDR3 runs to 13 residues. CDR1 and CDR2 (germline): DFQATT, SNEGSKA (reference sequence). For the CDR3, the DNA is TGCAGTGCTAGATCCCCTGCCGGGGAGACCCAGTACTTC. This gives the protein CSARSPAGETQYF.

The chain uses TRBV6-5 and TRBJ1-6; 7 positions agree with TRBD1. Germline V gene lookup returns CDR1 MNHEY and CDR2 SVGAGI. The length of the CDR3 is 15 residues. Losses at the gene ends were 5 bases for V and 9 bases for J; bases not matched to a gene: 10. CDR3 nucleotide sequence: TGTGCCAGCAGTCGACAGGGCCGGGAGCGTTCACCCCTCCACTTT. Translating it yields CASSRQGRERSPLHF.

This sequence joins TRBV5-6 and TRBJ1-2; unclear D gene. The V gene lost 4 bases and the J gene lost 8 bases, with 12 bases spanning the gap. Germline CDR1 and CDR2: SGHDT and YYEEEE. This CDR3 contains 12 residues. CDR3 sequence reads: CASSPGRKGYTF. As DNA, the CDR3 is TGTGCCAGCAGCCCAGGTCGGAAAGGCTACACCTTC.

This clonotype was counted ten times or more. The genes are TRBV9 and TRBJ2-1; TRBD1 matches 9 bases. This CDR3 contains 15 residues. The V gene's germline CDR1 is SGDLS and CDR2 YYNGEE. The V gene end was trimmed by 4 bases and the J gene end by 3 bases; junction bases not matched to a gene: 5. For the CDR3, the DNA is TGTGCCAGCAGCATCGGACAGGGGATCTACAATGAGCAGTTCTTC. It translates to CASSIGQGIYNEQFF.

Turning to this clonotype: This could be a read error, since a much larger clone is one nucleotide away. V usage is TRBV20-1 and J usage is TRBJ2-1; 16 bases agree with TRBD2. This CDR3 has 21 residues. CDR1 and CDR2 (germline): DFQATT, SNEGSKA (reference sequence). The CDR3 loop reads CSTRDRSGTSGRGSVNNEQFF. The CDR3 DNA follows: TGCAGTACTAGAGATCGGTCGGGGACTAGCGGGAGGGGTTCTGTAAACAATGAGCAGTTCTTC.

There are many counts of this clonotype. The V and J genes are TRBV28 and TRBJ2-6, with D possibly matching TRBD1 (6 bases). The V end was cut by 3 bases, the J end by 1 base, with 13 bases between. Per the germline V gene, CDR1 is MDHEN and CDR2 is SYDVKM. The CDR3 extends over 17 amino acids. The CDR3 DNA reads as TGTGCCAGCAGTTTTCAAAAACAGGGATCTGGGGCCAACGTCCTGACTTTC. Its protein is CASSFQKQGSGANVLTF.

This chain connects TRBV7-2 to TRBJ2-1, with 7 bases lining up with TRBD2. The CDR3 has 17 residues. Trimming at V came to 4 bases and at J to 0 bases, leaving 9 bases not matched to a gene. Germline lookup yields CDR1 SGHTA and CDR2 FQGNSA. CDR3: CASSSGRGSSSYNEQFF. The CDR3 nucleotides read TGTGCCAGCAGCTCGGGGCGGGGGTCGAGCTCCTACAATGAGCAGTTCTTC. Full variable domain (remainder filled in from reference TRBV7-2 and TRBJ2-1): GAGVSQSPSNKVTEKGKDVELRCDPISGHTALYWYRQSLGQGLEFLIYFQGNSAPDKSGLPSDRFSAERTGGSVSTLTIQRTQQEDSAVYLCASSSGRGSSSYNEQFFGPGTRLTVL.

This clonotype was picked up many times. The rearrangement uses TRBV6-5 and TRBJ1-6, with D uncertain. This CDR3 has 12 amino acids. Germline V gene lookup returns CDR1 MNHEY and CDR2 SVGAGI. V was pared by 4 bases and J by 9 bases, with 7 bases between. CDR3 in DNA: TGTGCCAGCAGTTTTCCTGGTTCACCCCTCCACTTT. Protein: CASSFPGSPLHF.

At least ten counts were recorded for this clonotype. V and J are TRBV9 and TRBJ2-1; D is ambiguous. This CDR3 contains 15 residues. V lost 0 bases and J lost 2, with 9 bases in between. Germline V gives CDR1 SGDLS, CDR2 YYNGEE. The CDR3 DNA is TGTGCCAGCAGCGTAGATTCAGGTACCTACAATGAGCAGTTCTTC. It specifies CASSVDSGTYNEQFF.

This clonotype was recorded at least ten times. V and J are TRBV10-3 and TRBJ2-1, with 8 bases that match TRBD2. Germline V gives CDR1 ENHRY, CDR2 SYGVKD. This CDR3 is built from 14 residues. Trimming at V came to 7 bases and at J to 9 bases, leaving 11 bases not matched to a gene. The CDR3 loop is CAIKMGLEVGEQFF. In DNA, the CDR3 is TGTGCCATCAAGATGGGACTAGAGGTTGGTGAGCAGTTCTTC.